These T cell receptor beta chains were read from a single sample in a study of blood T cells in healthy people across ages. TCRdb reanalysed the 5' RACE reads using MiXCR and keeps one entry per CDR3 protein. The sample shows roughly 700,000 distinct CDR3 sequences, just under 25% of them seen only once. A further study also used this sample, focusing on T cells of mothers and their children.

The sequenced sample was blood. These receptors were obtained from a boy between 10 and 17 years old in good health. The CDR3 runs from the conserved cysteine through the conserved F or W. Fields, in order: D gene, J gene, clone size, V gene, CDR3 protein, CDR3 DNA. The D gene is left open where the match is weak. Clone size is not always given. Where it is, it says once, few, many or a class for expanded clones.

d_call: .
j_call: TRBJ1-2
clone_size: .
v_call: TRBV7-8
cdr3_aa: CASSLYGAYYGYTF
cdr3_nt: TGTGCCAGCAGCTTGTACGGGGCCTACTATGGCTACACCTTC

d_call: .
j_call: TRBJ2-3
clone_size: few
v_call: TRBV11-3
cdr3_aa: CASSPPTGGGTDTQYF
cdr3_nt: TGTGCCAGCAGCCCCCCTACAGGGGGGGGAACAGATACGCAGTATTTT

d_call: .
j_call: TRBJ2-4
clone_size: .
v_call: TRBV6-5
cdr3_aa: CASSSGEFAKNIQYF
cdr3_nt: TGTGCCAGCAGTTCCGGGGAGTTCGCCAAAAACATTCAGTACTTC

d_call: .
j_call: TRBJ1-5
clone_size: few
v_call: TRBV28
cdr3_aa: CATQSQGEGTRNQPQHF
cdr3_nt: TGTGCCACCCAATCACAGGGAGAAGGGACTCGCAATCAGCCCCAGCATTTT

d_call: TRBD1
j_call: TRBJ1-4
clone_size: .
v_call: TRBV5-5
cdr3_aa: CASSLYRTGVLEEKLFF
cdr3_nt: TGTGCCAGCAGCCTTTATAGGACAGGGGTATTAGAAGAAAAACTGTTTTTT

d_call: .
j_call: TRBJ2-5
clone_size: few
v_call: TRBV7-9
cdr3_aa: CASRRQSQETQYF
cdr3_nt: TGTGCCAGCAGGCGACAGTCCCAAGAGACCCAGTACTTC

d_call: .
j_call: TRBJ1-5
clone_size: .
v_call: TRBV12-3/TRBV12-4
cdr3_aa: CASSLTARQPQHF
cdr3_nt: TGTGCCAGCAGTTTAACCGCCCGGCAGCCCCAGCATTTT

d_call: .
j_call: TRBJ2-1
clone_size: .
v_call: TRBV28
cdr3_aa: CASTNLVPNEQFF
cdr3_nt: TGTGCCAGCACTAATTTGGTCCCTAATGAGCAGTTCTTC

d_call: TRBD1
j_call: TRBJ2-5
clone_size: .
v_call: TRBV2
cdr3_aa: CASRKDRGRETQYF
cdr3_nt: TGTGCCAGTAGGAAGGACAGGGGCCGAGAGACCCAGTACTTC

d_call: .
j_call: TRBJ2-3
clone_size: few
v_call: TRBV7-2
cdr3_aa: CASSSTDSTTDTQYF
cdr3_nt: TGTGCCAGCAGCTCGACGGACAGTACCACAGATACGCAGTATTTT

d_call: TRBD1
j_call: TRBJ1-2
clone_size: .
v_call: TRBV7-2
cdr3_aa: CASSLGGQVNYGYTF
cdr3_nt: TGTGCCAGCAGCTTAGGGGGACAGGTTAACTATGGCTACACCTTC

d_call: .
j_call: TRBJ2-1
clone_size: .
v_call: TRBV11-2
cdr3_aa: CASSSARPSRDEQFF
cdr3_nt: TGTGCCAGCAGCTCCGCCCGGCCTTCTCGGGATGAGCAGTTCTTC

d_call: .
j_call: TRBJ1-1
clone_size: .
v_call: TRBV4-3
cdr3_aa: CASSQDTTANTEAFF
cdr3_nt: TGCGCCAGCAGCCAAGATACTACGGCGAACACTGAAGCTTTCTTT

d_call: .
j_call: TRBJ2-4
clone_size: few
v_call: TRBV20-1
cdr3_aa: CSARDLLGGNVQNIQYF
cdr3_nt: TGCAGTGCTAGAGATTTATTAGGGGGAAATGTCCAAAACATTCAGTACTTC

d_call: TRBD2
j_call: TRBJ2-7
clone_size: .
v_call: TRBV20-1
cdr3_aa: CSAELAGDEQYF
cdr3_nt: TGCAGTGCGGAGCTAGCGGGAGACGAGCAGTACTTC

d_call: .
j_call: TRBJ2-7
clone_size: few
v_call: TRBV29-1
cdr3_aa: CSVIPDSEQYF
cdr3_nt: TGCAGCGTTATCCCGGACAGCGAGCAGTACTTC

d_call: .
j_call: TRBJ1-2
clone_size: few
v_call: TRBV29-1
cdr3_aa: CSVEGAGDYGYTF
cdr3_nt: TGCAGCGTTGAAGGGGCGGGGGACTATGGCTACACCTTC

d_call: .
j_call: TRBJ2-1
clone_size: few
v_call: TRBV5-1
cdr3_aa: CASSLRRSSYNEQFF
cdr3_nt: TGCGCCAGCAGCTTGCGGCGGAGCTCCTACAATGAGCAGTTCTTC

d_call: .
j_call: TRBJ2-5
clone_size: .
v_call: TRBV5-6
cdr3_aa: CASSLAVGIETQYF
cdr3_nt: TGTGCCAGCAGCTTGGCCGTTGGGATAGAGACCCAGTACTTC

d_call: TRBD2
j_call: TRBJ2-5
clone_size: .
v_call: TRBV27
cdr3_aa: CASSRPGLAGVWQYF
cdr3_nt: TGTGCCAGCAGTCGCCCGGGACTAGCGGGAGTCTGGCAGTACTTC

d_call: TRBD2
j_call: TRBJ2-1
clone_size: .
v_call: TRBV6-5
cdr3_aa: CASSYSGTSGGYEQFF
cdr3_nt: TGTGCCAGCAGTTACTCCGGAACTAGCGGGGGCTACGAGCAGTTCTTC

d_call: .
j_call: TRBJ2-1
clone_size: .
v_call: TRBV5-1
cdr3_aa: CASSPDRPAYNEQFF
cdr3_nt: TGTGCCAGCAGCCCCGACAGGCCGGCCTACAATGAGCAGTTCTTC

d_call: TRBD1
j_call: TRBJ2-5
clone_size: .
v_call: TRBV9
cdr3_aa: CASSVGDSQETQYF
cdr3_nt: TGTGCCAGCAGCGTGGGGGACAGCCAAGAGACCCAGTACTTC

d_call: .
j_call: TRBJ2-1
clone_size: .
v_call: TRBV29-1
cdr3_aa: CSVEDFNNEQFF
cdr3_nt: TGCAGCGTTGAAGACTTCAACAATGAGCAGTTCTTC

d_call: TRBD2
j_call: TRBJ2-5
clone_size: .
v_call: TRBV20-1
cdr3_aa: CSAQVVSGIGETQYF
cdr3_nt: TGCAGTGCTCAGGTAGTGAGCGGGATCGGAGAGACCCAGTACTTC

d_call: .
j_call: TRBJ2-5
clone_size: few
v_call: TRBV7-2
cdr3_aa: CASSLGLAGTQYF
cdr3_nt: TGTGCCAGCAGCTTGGGACTGGCGGGGACCCAGTACTTC

d_call: TRBD2
j_call: TRBJ2-2
clone_size: few
v_call: TRBV5-6
cdr3_aa: CASSELAGGPTGELFF
cdr3_nt: TGTGCCAGCAGCGAACTAGCGGGGGGGCCCACCGGGGAGCTGTTTTTT

d_call: .
j_call: TRBJ2-2
clone_size: few
v_call: TRBV3-1
cdr3_aa: CASSQDPGVFAGELFF
cdr3_nt: TGTGCCAGCAGCCAAGATCCAGGGGTCTTCGCCGGGGAGCTGTTTTTT

d_call: .
j_call: TRBJ1-1
clone_size: few
v_call: TRBV7-2
cdr3_aa: CASSLDPQGGTEAFF
cdr3_nt: TGTGCCAGCAGCTTAGACCCACAGGGCGGCACTGAAGCTTTCTTT

d_call: .
j_call: TRBJ2-1
clone_size: .
v_call: TRBV5-4
cdr3_aa: CASSSMTGPLYSEQFF
cdr3_nt: TGTGCCAGCAGCTCGATGACAGGTCCCCTCTACAGTGAGCAGTTCTTC

d_call: TRBD2
j_call: TRBJ2-5
clone_size: few
v_call: TRBV7-3
cdr3_aa: CASSFLLAGGVRQYF
cdr3_nt: TGTGCCAGCAGCTTCCTACTAGCGGGAGGGGTAAGGCAGTACTTC

d_call: .
j_call: TRBJ2-5
clone_size: many
v_call: TRBV7-9
cdr3_aa: CASSSLKETQYF
cdr3_nt: TGTGCCAGCAGCTCTTTGAAAGAGACCCAGTACTTC

d_call: .
j_call: TRBJ2-1
clone_size: .
v_call: TRBV7-2
cdr3_aa: CASSADSSSYNEQFF
cdr3_nt: TGTGCCAGCAGCGCCGACTCTAGCTCCTACAATGAGCAGTTCTTC

d_call: .
j_call: TRBJ2-6
clone_size: few
v_call: TRBV5-1
cdr3_aa: CASSAGTLSGANVLTF
cdr3_nt: TGCGCCAGCAGCGCCGGGACTCTCTCTGGGGCCAACGTCCTGACTTTC

d_call: .
j_call: TRBJ2-1
clone_size: few
v_call: TRBV20-1
cdr3_aa: CSAREPLGYNEQFF
cdr3_nt: TGCAGTGCTAGAGAGCCCCTAGGGTACAATGAGCAGTTCTTC

d_call: .
j_call: TRBJ1-1
clone_size: few
v_call: TRBV28
cdr3_aa: CASSFRGAHSTEAFF
cdr3_nt: TGTGCCAGCAGTTTTCGGGGGGCGCACTCCACTGAAGCTTTCTTT

d_call: TRBD1
j_call: TRBJ2-5
clone_size: few
v_call: TRBV10-3
cdr3_aa: CAISKGTGIETQYF
cdr3_nt: TGTGCCATCAGTAAAGGGACAGGGATTGAGACCCAGTACTTC

d_call: TRBD2
j_call: TRBJ2-1
clone_size: .
v_call: TRBV20-1
cdr3_aa: CSARTRRSSYNEQFF
cdr3_nt: TGCAGTGCTCGGACTAGGAGGAGCTCCTACAATGAGCAGTTCTTC

d_call: .
j_call: TRBJ2-1
clone_size: .
v_call: TRBV7-9
cdr3_aa: CASSRGGHKFDEQFF
cdr3_nt: TGTGCCAGCAGCCGCGGGGGCCACAAGTTCGATGAGCAGTTCTTC

d_call: .
j_call: TRBJ2-7
clone_size: once
v_call: TRBV6-5
cdr3_aa: CASSFLGGPYEQYF
cdr3_nt: TGTGCCAGCAGTTTTTTGGGCGGACCGTACGAGCAGTACTTC

d_call: TRBD1
j_call: TRBJ1-4
clone_size: .
v_call: TRBV28
cdr3_aa: CAISQGGPHEKLFF
cdr3_nt: TGTGCCATCTCGCAGGGGGGCCCTCATGAAAAACTGTTTTTT

d_call: .
j_call: TRBJ1-4
clone_size: .
v_call: TRBV2
cdr3_aa: CASRLQGEKLFF
cdr3_nt: TGTGCCAGCAGATTACAGGGTGAAAAACTGTTTTTT

d_call: .
j_call: TRBJ2-1
clone_size: .
v_call: TRBV9
cdr3_aa: CASSVEQASYNEQFF
cdr3_nt: TGTGCCAGCAGCGTAGAGCAGGCCTCCTACAATGAGCAGTTCTTC

d_call: .
j_call: TRBJ1-3
clone_size: .
v_call: TRBV29-1
cdr3_aa: CSAGELNTIYF
cdr3_nt: TGCAGCGCGGGGGAATTGAACACCATATATTTT

d_call: .
j_call: TRBJ2-7
clone_size: few
v_call: TRBV7-3
cdr3_aa: CASSLGSGTEQYF
cdr3_nt: TGTGCCAGCAGCTTAGGTAGTGGGACCGAGCAGTACTTC

d_call: .
j_call: TRBJ2-1
clone_size: few
v_call: TRBV2
cdr3_aa: CASSDESEDEFF
cdr3_nt: TGTGCCAGCAGTGACGAGTCAGAAGATGAGTTCTTC

d_call: .
j_call: TRBJ2-3
clone_size: .
v_call: TRBV7-2
cdr3_aa: CASSWGPQGFSTDTQYF
cdr3_nt: TGTGCCAGCAGCTGGGGGCCCCAGGGCTTCAGCACAGATACGCAGTATTTT

d_call: TRBD1
j_call: TRBJ1-6
clone_size: few
v_call: TRBV5-5
cdr3_aa: CASSLNPGTENSPLHF
cdr3_nt: TGTGCCAGCAGCTTAAACCCCGGGACAGAAAATTCACCCCTCCACTTT

d_call: TRBD1
j_call: TRBJ2-7
clone_size: .
v_call: TRBV28
cdr3_aa: CACRPGQTYEQYF
cdr3_nt: TGTGCCTGCAGGCCGGGACAGACCTACGAGCAGTACTTC

d_call: TRBD1
j_call: TRBJ1-2
clone_size: once
v_call: TRBV4-3
cdr3_aa: CASSQGQGHYGYTF
cdr3_nt: TGCGCCAGCAGCCAGGGACAGGGTCACTATGGCTACACCTTC

d_call: .
j_call: TRBJ2-1
clone_size: once
v_call: TRBV5-5
cdr3_aa: CASVGTQSYNEQFF
cdr3_nt: TGTGCCAGCGTCGGGACGCAATCGTACAATGAGCAGTTCTTC

d_call: .
j_call: TRBJ1-1
clone_size: many
v_call: TRBV5-1
cdr3_aa: CASSLGAEAFF
cdr3_nt: TGTGCCAGCAGCTTAGGAGCTGAAGCTTTCTTT

d_call: .
j_call: TRBJ2-5
clone_size: few
v_call: TRBV3-1
cdr3_aa: CAGSHRDNQETQYF
cdr3_nt: TGTGCCGGCAGCCACCGGGACAACCAAGAGACCCAGTACTTC

d_call: TRBD2
j_call: TRBJ2-1
clone_size: few
v_call: TRBV9
cdr3_aa: CASSPQTSGRNEQFF
cdr3_nt: TGTGCCAGCAGCCCCCAAACTAGCGGTCGGAATGAGCAGTTCTTC

d_call: .
j_call: TRBJ2-1
clone_size: .
v_call: TRBV12-3/TRBV12-4
cdr3_aa: CASSEFGRRNEQFF
cdr3_nt: TGTGCCAGCAGTGAGTTTGGCAGGCGCAATGAGCAGTTCTTC

d_call: .
j_call: TRBJ2-5
clone_size: .
v_call: TRBV10-3
cdr3_aa: CAISESGLGETQYF
cdr3_nt: TGTGCCATCAGTGAGTCTGGTTTGGGAGAGACCCAGTACTTC

d_call: TRBD2
j_call: TRBJ2-1
clone_size: few
v_call: TRBV5-1
cdr3_aa: CASSRDQGLANEQFF
cdr3_nt: TGCGCCAGCAGCCGAGATCAGGGACTAGCGAATGAGCAGTTCTTC

d_call: .
j_call: TRBJ2-7
clone_size: .
v_call: TRBV6-1
cdr3_aa: CASSEGVFYEQYF
cdr3_nt: TGTGCCAGCAGTGAAGGTGTCTTCTACGAGCAGTACTTC

d_call: .
j_call: TRBJ2-7
clone_size: few
v_call: TRBV6-5
cdr3_aa: CASRRTFLTYEQYF
cdr3_nt: TGTGCCAGCAGGAGGACCTTTTTGACCTACGAGCAGTACTTC